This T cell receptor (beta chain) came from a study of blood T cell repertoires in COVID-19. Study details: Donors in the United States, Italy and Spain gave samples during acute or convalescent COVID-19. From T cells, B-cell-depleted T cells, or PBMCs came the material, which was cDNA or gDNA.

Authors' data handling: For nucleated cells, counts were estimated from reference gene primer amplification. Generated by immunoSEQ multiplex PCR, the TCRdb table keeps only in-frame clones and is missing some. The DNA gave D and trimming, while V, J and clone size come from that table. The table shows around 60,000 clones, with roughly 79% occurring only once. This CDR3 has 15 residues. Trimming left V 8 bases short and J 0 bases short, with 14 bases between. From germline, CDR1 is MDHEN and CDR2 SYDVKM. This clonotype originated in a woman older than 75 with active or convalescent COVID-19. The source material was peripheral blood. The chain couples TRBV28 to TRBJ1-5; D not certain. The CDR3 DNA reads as TGTGCCAGCCTGTCGGGGAGCTATAGCAATCAGCCCCAGCATTTT. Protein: CASLSGSYSNQPQHF.